What follows are 19 T cell receptor beta chains derived from one specimen sequenced in a study of T cell changes during pregnancy in multiple sclerosis. The assay was immunoSEQ multiplex PCR, and TCRdb's table has in-frame clones only and misses some. The sample yields over 70,000 clones, around 93% seen once. The sample here was peripheral blood, taken in the first trimester of pregnancy. Receptors originate from a female donor in good health, enrolled as a control in a pregnancy study.

The chain has TRBV28 and TRBJ2-7; 8 nucleotides match TRBD1. The CDR3 contains 13 residues. Trimming cost V 7 bases and J 4 bases; bases outside gene matches: 6. Per germline, CDR1 MDHEN and CDR2 SYDVKM. CDR3 loop: CASNTGGRYEQYF. Here the CDR3 DNA reads TGTGCCAGCAACACAGGGGGAAGGTACGAGCAGTACTTC.

The V and J genes are TRBV7-9 and TRBJ2-5; unclear D gene. Germline V gene data show CDR1 as SEHNR and CDR2 as FQNEAQ (reference sequence). The CDR3 extends over 14 amino acids. Between the trimmed V and J ends, which lost 5 bases and 2 bases, there was a span of 12 bases. This CDR3 reads CASSPLGQQETQYF. The CDR3 bases are TGTGCCAGCAGCCCCCTTGGCCAACAAGAGACCCAGTACTTC.

The chain has TRBV30 and TRBJ2-1, with 9 bases matching TRBD2. Trimming cost V 1 base and J 7 bases; bases outside gene matches: 8. The germline V gene encodes CDR1 GTSNPN and CDR2 SVGIG (reference sequence). This CDR3 has 15 residues. The CDR3 spells CAWSGGTSPLNEQFF. The CDR3 bases are TGTGCCTGGAGTGGGGGGACTAGCCCACTAAATGAGCAGTTCTTC.

V gene TRBV20-1 combines with J gene TRBJ2-3; D is ambiguous. This CDR3 is 11 amino acids long. From germline, CDR1 is DFQATT and CDR2 SNEGSKA (reference sequence). Deletions cut 6 bases from V and 11 bases from J, with 15 bases between. In nucleotides, the CDR3 is TGCAGTGCCCCGAATCAGAACCAGCAGTATTTT. Translated: CSAPNQNQQYF.

The chain carries TRBV5-3 and TRBJ1-2, with D maybe TRBD1 (5 bases). Being an ORF, TRBV5-3 has a function that is uncertain. The germline V and J ends were trimmed by 3 bases and 8 bases, with 17 bases remaining between them. The length of the CDR3 is 14 residues. Here the CDR3 reads CARSWGLLVEGYTF. The CDR3 nucleotides read TGTGCCAGAAGCTGGGGACTCCTTGTGGAGGGCTACACCTTC.

The DNA of the CDR3 is TGCAGCGTGTCGGGGACACTGGGTGACTACGAGCAGTACTTC. It yields the protein CSVSGTLGDYEQYF. The chain carries TRBV29-1 and TRBJ2-7; TRBD1 might be the D (6 bases). This CDR3 region has 14 residues. Germline CDR1 is SQVTM and CDR2 is ANQGSEA. V gave up 6 bases and J gave up 3 bases, with 18 bases separating them.

The rearrangement joins TRBV7-9 to TRBJ2-5, with TRBD1 matching over 7 bases. V shed 3 bases, J shed 1 base, and the junction held 2 bases outside the gene matches. Germline V gene lookup returns CDR1 SEHNR and CDR2 FQNEAQ (reference sequence). The CDR3 is made up of 14 amino acids. CDR3 in amino acids: CASSLTGSQETQYF. The CDR3 region has the DNA TGTGCCAGCAGCTTGACAGGGTCCCAAGAGACCCAGTACTTC.

The genes are TRBV5-5 and TRBJ1-1; no firm D call. The V gene lost 0 bases and the J gene lost 7 bases, with 13 bases spanning the gap. The CDR3 loop spans 14 amino acids. Germline V gene data show CDR1 as SGHKS and CDR2 as YYEKEE (reference sequence). In nucleotides, the CDR3 is TGTGCCAGCAGCTTGGTGGGCGGAGGGTATGAAGCTTTCTTT. Its translation is CASSLVGGGYEAFF.

The chain employs TRBV2 and TRBJ2-1; 8 positions match TRBD2. Germline loops: CDR1 SNHLY, CDR2 FYNNEI. Trimming cost V 3 bases and J 6 bases; bases outside gene matches: 7. CDR3 length equals 15 residues. The CDR3 sequence is CASSERLAGANEQFF. DNA for the CDR3: TGTGCCAGCAGTGAGAGGCTAGCGGGTGCCAATGAGCAGTTCTTC.

This chain connects TRBV4-1 to TRBJ1-6; D remains ambiguous. Germline V gives CDR1 MGHRA, CDR2 YSYEKL. This CDR3 region has 15 residues. Trimming took off 5 bases at V and 3 bases at J, with 11 bases between the two ends. CDR3 in amino acids: CASSEGVNYNSPLHF. The CDR3 DNA is TGCGCCAGCAGCGAGGGCGTCAACTATAATTCACCCCTCCACTTT.

The rearrangement joins TRBV19 to TRBJ2-3; 10 positions agree with TRBD2. The CDR3 runs to 16 residues. Germline CDR1 LNHDA, CDR2 SQIVND (reference sequence). The V segment lost 6 bases and the J segment 2 bases; nucleotides outside the gene matches: 8. DNA for the CDR3: TGTGCCAGTAGGGGTAGCGGGGGGTCTTACACAGATACGCAGTATTTT. This sequence encodes CASRGSGGSYTDTQYF.

The rearrangement uses TRBV5-1 and TRBJ2-7; D is unclear. The V and J ends lost 4 bases and 0 bases respectively, with 14 bases between them. This CDR3 spans 15 amino acids. The germline V gene has CDR1 SGHRS and CDR2 YFSETQ. CDR3 DNA sequence: TGCGCCAGCAGCATTGACATCATGTACTCCTACGAGCAGTACTTC. This translates into CASSIDIMYSYEQYF.

V is TRBV5-5 and J is TRBJ1-2; 7 bases fit TRBD1. Trimming took 0 bases from V and 4 from J; bases not matched to a gene: 6. CDR3 length equals 15 residues. CDR1 SGHKS and CDR2 YYEKEE come from the germline V gene (reference sequence). The CDR3 DNA reads as TGTGCCAGCAGCTTGGGGCAGGGGGTAGTCTATGGCTACACCTTC. Protein sequence: CASSLGQGVVYGYTF.

This clone has only one observation. V and J are TRBV28 and TRBJ1-3; the D is unclear. This CDR3 is built from 15 residues. Germline values: CDR1 MDHEN, CDR2 SYDVKM. Trimming shortened V by 5 bases and J by 4 bases, and 15 bases separated the two germline ends. CDR3 nucleotide sequence: TGTGCCAGCAGTCCCCGGTTTTTTCGAGGAAACACCATATATTTT. Its translation: CASSPRFFRGNTIYF.

The chain recombines TRBV5-4 with TRBJ2-1, with 14 bases matching TRBD2. The CDR3 runs 17 residues. Germline CDR1 and CDR2: SGHNT and YYREEE (reference sequence). Trimming removed 4 bases from V and 7 bases from J; junction bases left unmatched: 10. The DNA of the CDR3 is TGTGCCAGCAGCGGACTAGCGGGGGGATTTTCGGGAAATGAGCAGTTCTTC. It is translated as CASSGLAGGFSGNEQFF.

For this clone: At one end the junction does not follow the germline gene, possibly because of a read error. CDR3 DNA sequence: TGTGCCAGCTCACATCCCGGGACAGGCCTGTTCGTCTTC. This translates into CASSHPGTGLFVF. The rearrangement joins TRBV18 to TRBJ1-2; TRBD1 matches at 8 bases. The CDR3 has 13 amino acids. CDR1 and CDR2 (germline): KGHSH, LQKENI.

This clone was recorded only once. The chain links TRBV5-8 to TRBJ1-1, with D possibly matching TRBD1 (5 bases). Looked up from germline, CDR1 is SGHTS and CDR2 is YDEGEE. V lost 5 bases, J lost 1 base, and 6 bases lay in between. The CDR3 covers 12 residues. CDR3 region: CASSRGNTEAFF. The CDR3 bases are TGTGCCAGCAGTAGGGGGAACACTGAAGCTTTCTTT. Using reference TRBV5-8 and TRBJ1-1 for the parts outside the CDR3, the full variable domain is EAGVTQSPTHLIKTRGQQATLRCSPISGHTSVYWYQQALGLGLQFLLWYDEGEERNRGNFPPRFSGRQFPNYSSELNVNALELEDSALYLCASSRGNTEAFFGQGTRLTVV.

V usage is TRBV16 and J usage is TRBJ2-7; unclear D gene. Germline CDR1 and CDR2: KGHSY and FQNENV. This CDR3 spans 14 amino acids. V lost 0 bases, J lost 1 base, and 7 bases lay in between. The CDR3 here is CASSQSYRSYEQYF. The CDR3 nucleotides read TGTGCCAGCAGCCAATCCTACAGATCCTACGAGCAGTACTTC. Together with reference TRBV16 and TRBJ2-7, the CDR3 gives the full variable domain: GEEVAQTPKHLVRGEGQKAKLYCAPIKGHSYVFWYQQVLKNEFKFLISFQNENVFDETGMPKERFSAKCLPNSPCSLEIQATKLEDSAVYFCASSQSYRSYEQYFGPGTRLTVT.

The genes are TRBV9 and TRBJ1-2; maybe TRBD1 (5 bases). The length of the CDR3 is 15 residues. Germline lookup yields CDR1 SGDLS and CDR2 YYNGEE. Trimming shortened V by 4 bases and J by 1 base, and 14 bases separated the two germline ends. The chain's CDR3 is CASSPGGESNYGYTF. CDR3 nucleotide sequence: TGTGCCAGCAGCCCCGGAGGGGAGAGTAACTATGGCTACACCTTC.